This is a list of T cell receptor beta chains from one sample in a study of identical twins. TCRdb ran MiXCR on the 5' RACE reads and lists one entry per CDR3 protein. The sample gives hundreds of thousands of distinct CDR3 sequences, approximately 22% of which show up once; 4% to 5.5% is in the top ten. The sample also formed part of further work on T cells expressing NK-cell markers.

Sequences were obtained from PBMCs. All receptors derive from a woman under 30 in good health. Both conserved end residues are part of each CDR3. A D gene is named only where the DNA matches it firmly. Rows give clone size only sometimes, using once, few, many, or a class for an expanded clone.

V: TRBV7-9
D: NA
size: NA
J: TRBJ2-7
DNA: TGTGCCAGCAGCCCCTGGGACTCTCCTTACGAGCAGTACTTC
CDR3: CASSPWDSPYEQYF

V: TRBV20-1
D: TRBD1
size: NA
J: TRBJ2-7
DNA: TGCAGTGCTAGAGATCCAGGGGGCGCTTGGGAGCAGTACTTC
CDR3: CSARDPGGAWEQYF

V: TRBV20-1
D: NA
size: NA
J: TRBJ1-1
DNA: TGCAGTGCTAGAGTGGACGGCGAAGCTTTCTTT
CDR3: CSARVDGEAFF

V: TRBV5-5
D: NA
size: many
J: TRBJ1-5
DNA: TGTGCCAGCGGGGTTGGGAATCAGCCCCAGCATTTT
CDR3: CASGVGNQPQHF

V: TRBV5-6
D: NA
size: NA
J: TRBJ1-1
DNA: TGTGCCAGCAGCTCAGGGACGTCAGGGCGAGCTTTCTTT
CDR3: CASSSGTSGRAFF

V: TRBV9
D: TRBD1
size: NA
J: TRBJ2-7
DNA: TGTGCCAGCAGCGTAGGGGACAGGCACTACGAGCAGTACTTC
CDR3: CASSVGDRHYEQYF

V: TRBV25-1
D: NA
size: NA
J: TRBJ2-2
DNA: TGTGCCAGCAGTGGTTGGCGATCGAACACCGGGGAGCTGTTTTTT
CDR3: CASSGWRSNTGELFF

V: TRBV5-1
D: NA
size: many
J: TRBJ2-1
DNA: TGCGCCAGCAGCTTGGGTCAGATCTCCTACAATGAGCAGTTCTTC
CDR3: CASSLGQISYNEQFF

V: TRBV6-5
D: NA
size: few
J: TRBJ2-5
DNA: TGTGCCAGCAGTTATCGTTCCGGGGGTGGAGAGACCCAGTACTTC
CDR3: CASSYRSGGGETQYF

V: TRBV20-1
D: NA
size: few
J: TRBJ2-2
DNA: TGCAGTGCAACTCGGGGCGGGAACACCGGGGAGCTGTTTTTT
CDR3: CSATRGGNTGELFF

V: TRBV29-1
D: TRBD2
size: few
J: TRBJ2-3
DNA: TGCAGCGCGGGGGGGGGGGCCACCACAGATACGCAGTATTTT
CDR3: CSAGGGATTDTQYF

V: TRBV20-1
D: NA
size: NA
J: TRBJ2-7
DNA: TGCAGTGCTAAAAGACAGAGCTCCTACGAGCAGTACTTC
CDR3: CSAKRQSSYEQYF

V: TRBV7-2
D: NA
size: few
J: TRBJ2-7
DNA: TGTGCCAGCAGCCCCAACAGGCTTTCGGGGCAGTACTTC
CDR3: CASSPNRLSGQYF

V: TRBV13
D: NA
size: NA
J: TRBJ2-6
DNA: TGTGCCAGCAGCTTTTCCCTGGGCGTCCTGACTTTC
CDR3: CASSFSLGVLTF

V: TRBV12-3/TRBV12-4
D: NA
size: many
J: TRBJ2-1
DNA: TGTGCCAGCAGTTTGAGGAGTGAGCAGTTCTTC
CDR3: CASSLRSEQFF

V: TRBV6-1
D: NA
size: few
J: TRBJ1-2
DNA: TGTGCCAGCAGTGACCCGGGTCGGAATAGCTATGGCTACACCTTC
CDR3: CASSDPGRNSYGYTF

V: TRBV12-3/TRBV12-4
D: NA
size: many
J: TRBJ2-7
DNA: TGTGCCAGCAGCTATACTAGTTACCACGAGCAGTACTTC
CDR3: CASSYTSYHEQYF